This TCR beta chain came from a study of T cells in localized non-small cell lung cancer. Study conclusions and caveats: Researchers found a median about 53 of the top 100 tumor clones in adjacent lung. Only one tumor region went through sequencing, so heterogeneity may still be there. Elevated circulating T cell density in blood was associated with longer overall survival.

Generated by immunoSEQ multiplex PCR, the TCRdb table keeps only in-frame clones and is missing some. The data contain more than 30,000 clones, over 75% of them singletons. Comment on this clone: Its target is not known.

This CDR3 has 16 residues. V lost 5 bases, J lost 6 bases, and 22 bases lay in between. Germline V gene data show CDR1 as SGHTA and CDR2 as FQGTGA. The receptor's source is a woman aged 40-69 years with stage III lung adenocarcinoma. The chain is built from TRBV7-3 and TRBJ1-1; D is possibly TRBD1 (5 bases). This sample comprised peripheral blood mononuclear cells, obtained before any cancer treatment. In DNA, the CDR3 is TGTGCCAGCAGCCTCACAGAGATTCGTACGGGGGCTGAAGCTTTCTTT. Translating gives CASSLTEIRTGAEAFF.